Sequencing of this T cell receptor beta chain was carried out in a study of T cell clonality in common variable immunodeficiency. Study-wide results and limits: In common variable immunodeficiency, TCR beta chains reportedly carried fewer deletions and N-nucleotide insertions. CVID subjects showed higher TCRbeta clonality than healthy controls.

In regard to this clone: What it binds is not known. The CDR3 end is not reached by the read, which stops 3 residues before it; the germline J gene fills it in.

Germline CDR1 and CDR2: LNHDA and SQIVND (reference sequence). The length of the CDR3 is 15 residues. Trimming pared 6 bases from V and 5 bases from J, leaving 20 bases between. Control and CVID samples contributed equal amounts of genomic DNA. This table comes from immunoSEQ multiplex PCR, and its TCRdb copy is limited to in-frame clones, with some not included. This sample shows about 42,000 clones and no singletons; about 6.3% rests with the ten largest. The rearrangement joins TRBV19 to TRBJ2-7; perhaps TRBD2 as D (6 bases). This clonotype originated in a human donor with common variable immunodeficiency. Sequencing used peripheral blood mononuclear cells. The part of the CDR3 DNA that was read is TGTGCCAGTAGCACCCTCCCCGGGCAGCGGGACGAG. Amino acids: CASSTLPGQRDE. The full CDR3 protein reads CASSTLPGQRDEQYF.